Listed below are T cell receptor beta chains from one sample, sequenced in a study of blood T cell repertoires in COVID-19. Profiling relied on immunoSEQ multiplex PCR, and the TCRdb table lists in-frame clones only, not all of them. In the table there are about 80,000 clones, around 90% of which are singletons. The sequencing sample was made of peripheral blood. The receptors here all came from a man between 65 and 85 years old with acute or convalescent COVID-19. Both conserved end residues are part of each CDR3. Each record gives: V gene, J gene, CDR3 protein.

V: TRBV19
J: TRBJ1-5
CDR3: CASLAGDVRNQPQHF

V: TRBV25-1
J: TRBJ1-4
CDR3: CASSEQPGLANEKLFF

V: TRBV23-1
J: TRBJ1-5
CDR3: CASTSGFPQPSNQPQHF

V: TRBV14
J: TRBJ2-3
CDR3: CASSQESRLAELDTQYF

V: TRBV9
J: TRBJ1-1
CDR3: CASGQGPNTEAFF

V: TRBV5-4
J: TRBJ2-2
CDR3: CASSREAGVTGELFF

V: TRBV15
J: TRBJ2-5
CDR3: CATSRGTSGGTRDQYF

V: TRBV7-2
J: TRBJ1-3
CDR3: CASSLAQKLSSGNTIYF

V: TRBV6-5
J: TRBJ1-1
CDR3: CASSYFSDTEAFF

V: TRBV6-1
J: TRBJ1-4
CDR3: CASSEGWDRGAEGEKLFF

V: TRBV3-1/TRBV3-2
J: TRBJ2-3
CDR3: CASSQNSLGLAGSTDTQYF

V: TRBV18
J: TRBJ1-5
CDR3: CASSPDTSSQHF

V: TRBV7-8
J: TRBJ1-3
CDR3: CASSSRGGQGYGNTIYF

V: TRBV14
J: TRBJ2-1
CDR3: CASSATRLSSYNEQFF

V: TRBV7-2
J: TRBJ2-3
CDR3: CASSPMGQPGDTQYF

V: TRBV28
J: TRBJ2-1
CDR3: CASSVTGSGSRNEQFF

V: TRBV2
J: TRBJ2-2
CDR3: CASSKIKPGTGAGELFF

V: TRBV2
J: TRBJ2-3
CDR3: CASSAERGSTDTQYF

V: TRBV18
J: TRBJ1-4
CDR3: CASSPSMTTTNEKLFF

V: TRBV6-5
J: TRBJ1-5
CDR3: CASRLGQGHQPQHF

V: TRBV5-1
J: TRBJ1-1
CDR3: CASSLGDRITEAFF

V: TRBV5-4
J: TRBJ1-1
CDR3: CASSPEVGGRNTEAFF